One T cell receptor beta chain is described in this entry. It lacks a known antigen. The sample holds no much larger clone one base away, and base qualities are not on file. The cohort was made up of approximately 700 healthy bone marrow donors. All cohort members were sampled while nominally healthy, although unrecorded immune exposures were likely present. The donor was CMV seronegative and was included in the group of hundreds of seronegative cohort members. A peripheral blood sample was provided by each donor, and peripheral blood mononuclear cells were used for TCR beta sequencing. Genomic DNA was extracted from the blood cell samples with the Qiagen DNeasy Blood Extraction Kit. Library creation used the immunoSEQ multiplex PCR assay. A mixture of 60 forward primers for TCR Vbeta segments and 13 reverse primers for TCR Jbeta segments was used in the multiplex PCR. A multiplex PCR assay on genomic DNA amplified the CDR3 region of rearranged TCR beta genes. The Illumina HiSeq System was used to sequence the amplified TCR beta libraries as 87-base-pair reads. The study's own analysis went as follows. A later analysis tallied 75 million to 95 million unique TCR beta chains across the 700 or so repertoires, and approximately 11 million of those chains were shared by two or more donors. Raw reads were error-corrected and collapsed into unique sequences with a nearest-neighbor algorithm that merged closely related sequences to remove PCR and sequencing errors. Alignment of CDR3 sequences to IMGT reference sequences was used to assign V, D and J gene segments. For a sequence to be retained, a match of at least six nucleotides was required to both a V gene segment and a J gene segment. Rearrangements were classified as productive when the CDR3 lacked stop codons and remained in frame with V and J, and all other rearrangements were classified as non-productive. CDR3 was defined by IMGT convention, running from the second conserved V-encoded cysteine to the conserved J-encoded phenylalanine. The earlier analysis of about 530 of the donors excluded any sequence lacking an unambiguous match to a single V gene segment. An earlier analysis of almost 600 of the donors classified V segments as functional when productive rearrangements were above 56.7% and as segregating when the standard deviation between donors was above 5%. To diagnose cytomegalovirus status from the catalog of TCR beta chain sequences, a statistical classification framework was built. A later analysis assigned V and J genes by comparing TCR nucleotide sequences with IMGT/GENE-DB human TR gene sequences. The TCRdist pipeline was used in a later analysis to assign CDR3 sequences and most-parsimonious VDJ recombination scenarios. In a later analysis, every TCR beta chain was defined by the combination of its CDR3 amino acid sequence and its V-gene family, and reads without a unique V-gene family were dropped. As a way to deal with suspected cross-contamination and a sequencing artifact, a later analysis dropped hundreds of nucleotide sequences that were highly shared and had low generation probability. A later analysis calculated a clonal expansion index for each public chain from normalized within-repertoire ranks of inferred template counts. In a later analysis, generation probabilities were computed using a VDJ recombination model fitted to out-of-frame rearrangements, and the results were checked against IGoR. In a later analysis, hypergeometric tests were used to score TCR-TCR, TCR-HLA and TCR-CMV co-occurrence, with a repertoire-size bias correction applied to TCR pairs. To estimate false discovery rates, a later analysis permuted the HLA or CMV assignments 20 times. In a later analysis, co-occurring TCRs were grouped using DBSCAN, and TCRdist sequence similarity was added for clustering within HLA-allele-positive subsets. Co-occurrence clustering excluded repertoires with fewer than 30,000 or more than 120,000 public chains, plus five with anomalous nucleotide sharing. This is the immuneACCESS table as TCRdb keeps it, with only in-frame sequences that have V and J called. A part of the clones is gone; compared with another copy, unresolved V genes explain less than half, and the rest is unexplained. D and trimming come from the DNA, and the V and J calls and clone size come from that table. Across this sample there are approximately 250,000 clones, with approximately 85% seen only once. Jointly, the top ten make up 0.24% of the sample.

These data are taken from a study of cytomegalovirus exposure and HLA in healthy donors listed by TCRdb under 2017. Broadly, across the study: According to an earlier analysis of 587 of the donors, about 179 million T cells yielded some 110 million unique TCR beta sequences and about 300 Gb of sequence data. An early release covering 550 to 650 HLA-typed donors comprised about 310 gigabases of sequencing data and around 85 million unique TCR sequences. Of the roughly 400 genotyped donors, over 70% fell in the genetic ancestry cluster associated with self-reported Caucasian donors. The number of donors typed differed by locus, with about 629-630 for A, B, C, DRB1 and DQB1, around 520 for DQA1, over 600 for DPA1, and approximately 470 for DPB1. The aim of the study was to test whether cataloging public T cell receptors could identify signatures of past pathogen exposure. To study patterns of TCR occurrence, a later analysis re-analyzed previously published TCR beta repertoires from more than 550 donors and added high-resolution HLA genotyping. Both class I and class II loci were covered by HLA typing, at four-digit resolution. The T cell repertoires of 670 or so subjects were profiled by immunosequencing and related to cytomegalovirus serostatus. A later genetic analysis used genome-wide SNP genotypes for about 60% of the roughly 700 donors, treating that subset as a discovery cohort. All discovery cohort repertoires had been generated on a single sequencing platform. On average, roughly 240,000 unique TCR beta nucleotide sequences were sequenced per donor among 350 to 400 genotyped donors of the cohort, with 15% to 20% of those sequences being non-productive. Roughly 5 DR-DQ haplotypes were handled as single units for association and clustering, since linkage in the cohort was strong. Donor age, sex, ethnicity and CMV serostatus were collected together with the repertoire data. A separate validation cohort of roughly 110 different subjects was used in addition to the roughly 700-subject first cohort. The later analysis used no new phenotypic data to find candidate immune exposures, relying instead on TCR beta sequences and their occurrence across donors. An earlier analysis of 587 of the donors used high-throughput TCR beta sequencing to judge whether each TCR beta V gene segment behaved as functional or pseudogenic. High-throughput TCR immunosequencing, statistical association of individual TCRs with disease status, and machine learning were combined to predict cytomegalovirus infection status. Study-wide conclusions, independent of this receptor: At a false discovery rate of 0.05, a later analysis linked 15,000 to 20,000 TCR beta sequences to specific HLA alleles. Linkage disequilibrium might explain the correlated functional status among segregating V segments, but an unknown experimental factor could not be excluded. The cohort was sequenced for TCR beta chains only, and without alpha or paired-chain data the features that could be detected were limited. In a later analysis, HLA-associated TCR beta chains showed more clonal expansion and lower generation probabilities than non-associated chains that were equally common. A further reported finding was that TCR beta sequences accurately predicted the HLA-A and HLA-B alleles for most subjects in the first cohort. According to a later genetic analysis, donors in an Asian-associated ancestry cluster had fewer N-insertions in productive TCRs than the roughly 670-donor mean. The sequencing pipeline was judged likely to have produced a cluster of highly shared sequence variants as a technical artifact. Because counts were too low, 15 to 20 rarely observed V segments, including chromosome 9 orphons, were excluded from the earlier analysis of roughly 580 of the donors. CMV serostatus was the only immune exposure information available for the cohort. Some IMGT-functional V segments, including TRBV6-2 and TRBV6-3, could not be told apart with the 87-base-pair reads, so those segments were excluded. Broadly in line with IMGT annotations, most TCR beta V segments showed up in productive rearrangements about 87% or about 30% of the time in an earlier analysis of about 500 of the donors. In the study, 150 to 200 TCR beta chains were listed as associated with cytomegalovirus. Several of the top co-occurrence clusters appeared to be linked to parvovirus B19, influenza, CMV and Epstein-Barr virus, according to a later analysis. Presence/absence analyses assumed roughly uniform sequencing depth across donors, an assumption that may not hold. A later analysis found that TCR association rates varied across HLA loci, with DRB1 alleles showing the most associated TCRs and HLA-C alleles the fewest. Most TCR sequences were observed very rarely across donors, whereas some public TCRs were present in many individuals. In both the original and validation cohorts, the classifier was reported to diagnose cytomegalovirus status with high specificity and sensitivity. The authors suggested that the approach could potentially be extended to other disease states and immunological phenotypes. In vitro tests confirmed that a few of the cytomegalovirus-associated TCR beta chains recognize cytomegalovirus antigens. Strong co-occurrence of HLA alleles, especially DR and DQ, made assigning TCR associations to individual alleles difficult. HLA typing was unavailable for some donors at each locus, so association tests used only the typed subset. In a later genetic analysis, a missense DCLRE1C variant was associated with V-gene and J-gene trimming of TCR beta chains, and the association was replicated in an independent cohort. According to a later analysis, most CMV-associated TCR beta chains appeared to be HLA-restricted, and the HLA associations seemed to be driven largely by CMV exposure.

V is pruned by 5 bases and J by 3 bases, leaving 6 bases of the junction without a gene match. Per the germline V gene, SGHAT is the CDR1 and FQNNGV is the CDR2. From the cysteine through the phenylalanine, the CDR3 covers 14 amino acids. Here the CDR3 DNA is all that survives: 42 bases in frame from base 1. The rearrangement combines TRBV11-2 with TRBJ2-7, and 8 junctional nucleotides match TRBD1. Sequenced: PBMCs. The source of this sequence is a girl aged 2-10 years in good health and CMV-seronegative. The sequenced DNA: TGTGCCAGCAGCACCGGACAGGGTCTCTACGAGCAGTACTTC. Its protein is CASSTGQGLYEQYF.